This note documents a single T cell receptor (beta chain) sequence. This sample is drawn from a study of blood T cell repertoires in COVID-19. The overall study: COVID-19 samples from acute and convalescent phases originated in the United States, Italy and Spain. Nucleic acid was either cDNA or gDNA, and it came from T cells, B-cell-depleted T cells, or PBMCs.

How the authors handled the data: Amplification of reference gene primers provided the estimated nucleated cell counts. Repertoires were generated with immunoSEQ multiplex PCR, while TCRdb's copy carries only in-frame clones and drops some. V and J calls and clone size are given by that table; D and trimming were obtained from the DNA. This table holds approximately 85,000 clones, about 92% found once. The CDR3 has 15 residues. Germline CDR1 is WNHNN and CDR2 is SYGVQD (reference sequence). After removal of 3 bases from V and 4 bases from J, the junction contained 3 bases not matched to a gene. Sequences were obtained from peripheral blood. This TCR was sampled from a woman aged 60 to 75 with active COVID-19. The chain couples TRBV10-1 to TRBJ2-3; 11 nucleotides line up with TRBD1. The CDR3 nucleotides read TGCGCCAGCAGTGACCGGGGACAGGGGGCAGATACGCAGTATTTT. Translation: CASSDRGQGADTQYF.